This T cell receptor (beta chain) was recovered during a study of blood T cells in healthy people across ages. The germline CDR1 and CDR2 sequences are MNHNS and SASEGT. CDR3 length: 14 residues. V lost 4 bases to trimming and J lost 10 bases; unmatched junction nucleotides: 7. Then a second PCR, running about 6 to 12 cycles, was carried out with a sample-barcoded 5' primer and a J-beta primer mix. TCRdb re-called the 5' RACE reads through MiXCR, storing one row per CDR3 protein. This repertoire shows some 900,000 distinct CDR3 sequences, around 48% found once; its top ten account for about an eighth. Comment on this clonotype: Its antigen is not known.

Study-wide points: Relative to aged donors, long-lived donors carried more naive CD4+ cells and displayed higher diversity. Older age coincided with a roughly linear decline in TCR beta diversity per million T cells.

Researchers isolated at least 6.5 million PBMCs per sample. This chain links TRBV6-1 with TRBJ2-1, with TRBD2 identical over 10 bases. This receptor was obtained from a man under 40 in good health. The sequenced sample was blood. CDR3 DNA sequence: TGTGCCAGCAGTGTGTCTAGCGGGAGTCTGGAGCAGTTCTTC. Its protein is CASSVSSGSLEQFF.